The 3 T cell receptor beta chains reported below all come from one sample, sequenced in a study of shared clonotypes between healthy human individuals. Cells designated naive CD8 were CD45RO-negative and were positively selected for CCR7, with terminally differentiated effector memory CD45RA+ cells excluded. The repertoire was sequenced with immunoSEQ multiplex PCR; TCRdb's copy has only in-frame clones and lacks some. Of roughly 2 million clones listed, roughly 94% are singletons. Sequenced material: naive CD8+ T cells sorted from blood. Receptors were obtained from a young man in good health.

The V gene is TRBV7-2, the J gene TRBJ2-7; possible D gene TRBD1, 6 bases. Per germline, CDR1 SGHTA and CDR2 FQGNSA. The CDR3 length is 16 residues. V was shortened by 0 bases and J by 1 base, with 13 bases between the two germline ends. The DNA for the CDR3 is TGTGCCAGCAGCTTAGCTGGGCAGGGGCAGTCCTACGAGCAGTACTTC. This translates into CASSLAGQGQSYEQYF.

V is TRBV7-9 and J is TRBJ2-5; TRBD1 might be the D (5 bases). V was pared by 5 bases and J by 3 bases, with 16 bases between. Germline V gene data show CDR1 as SEHNR and CDR2 as FQNEAQ (reference sequence). The CDR3 is 15 residues long. CDR3 nucleotides: TGTGCCAGCAGCACGACAGCCTATTATGAAGAGACCCAGTACTTC. Residues: CASSTTAYYEETQYF. The full variable domain, completed using reference TRBV7-9 and TRBJ2-5, is DTGVSQNPRHKITKRGQNVTFRCDPISEHNRLYWYRQTLGQGPEFLTYFQNEAQLEKSRLLSDRFSAERPKGSFSTLEIQRTEQGDSAMYLCASSTTAYYEETQYFGPGTRLLVL.

On this clone: Other DNA sequences in the sample encode the same CDR3. This chain connects TRBV5-1 to TRBJ2-7; maybe TRBD1 (6 bases). Trimming pared 3 bases from V and 0 bases from J, leaving 7 bases between. The CDR3 spans 13 residues. Germline assignment: CDR1 SGHRS and CDR2 YFSETQ. Written as DNA, the CDR3 is TGCGCCAGCAGCTGGGACACCTCCTACGAGCAGTACTTC. Translation gives CASSWDTSYEQYF.